This is a list of T cell receptor beta chains from one sample in a study of blood T cell repertoires in COVID-19. The protocol was immunoSEQ multiplex PCR, while the TCRdb copy is restricted to in-frame clones and leaves out a portion. The repertoire includes some 190,000 clones, over 70% of them detected once, and 14% sits in the top ten. The specimen was PBMCs or T cells enriched from blood (not recorded which). These receptors were obtained from a man in his sixties who had been exposed to COVID-19. Each CDR3 is given with its conserved first and last residue. Fields, in order: J gene, V gene, CDR3 protein.

TRBJ2-5 | TRBV19 | CASSPRSVGAKETQYF
TRBJ1-2 | TRBV30 | CAWSAGAGETF
TRBJ1-1 | TRBV6-5 | CASIKGWVNTEAFF
TRBJ2-3 | TRBV5-1 | CASSLVVGEYSDTQYF
TRBJ2-1 | TRBV19 | CASSIDGEAYNEQFF
TRBJ2-3 | TRBV10-3 | CAISAGTSGSGDTQYF
TRBJ1-1 | TRBV6-5 | CASSYSNRALNTEAFF
TRBJ2-7 | TRBV19 | CASSPRGSSYEQYF
TRBJ1-5 | TRBV7-8 | CASSLDRGGNQPQHF
TRBJ2-7 | TRBV6-2/TRBV6-3 | CASSYGNGGVSYEQYF
TRBJ1-4 | TRBV11-2 | CASTITGRGAEKLFF
TRBJ1-2 | TRBV14 | CASSPRTGGSPYGYTF
TRBJ1-5 | TRBV30 | CAWSVGDRVSNQPQHF
TRBJ1-1 | TRBV30 | CAWSASRDTEAFF
TRBJ2-7 | TRBV9 | CASGQGINYEQYF
TRBJ1-2 | TRBV5-6 | CASSPVGGVNYGYTF
TRBJ1-4 | TRBV3-1/TRBV3-2 | CASSQDLGGGREKLFF
TRBJ2-7 | TRBV12-3/TRBV12-4 | CASSPRVSHEQYF
TRBJ2-1 | TRBV7-2 | CASSVTGGNEQFF
TRBJ1-2 | TRBV11-1 | CASSPIRRDGDGYTF
TRBJ2-6 | TRBV5-1 | CASSPLLSGANVLTF
TRBJ1-4 | TRBV5-1 | CASSLVATKDEKLFF
TRBJ1-1 | TRBV5-5 | CASSLNDGGNTEAFF
TRBJ2-3 | TRBV9 | CASSPVAGGRTDTQYF
TRBJ2-7 | TRBV5-4 | CASSPELASWKGEQYF
TRBJ2-3 | TRBV7-2 | CASSGRLAGGQTSTDTQYF
TRBJ1-1 | TRBV9 | CASSVEMNTEAFF
TRBJ2-1 | TRBV5-1 | CASTGHSISYNEQFF
TRBJ1-6 | TRBV28 | CASSLVVGAYNSPLHF
TRBJ1-2 | TRBV27 | CASSSSTGIFYGYTF
TRBJ2-4 | TRBV6-1 | CASSEGSSGTKNIQYF
TRBJ1-1 | TRBV10-3 | CAISPPGTGPNTEAFF
TRBJ2-5 | TRBV7-8 | CASSFGRGETQYF
TRBJ1-5 | TRBV6-5 | CASIGASNQPQHF
TRBJ2-7 | TRBV7-9 | CASSLGRGTEEQYF
TRBJ1-4 | TRBV5-6 | CASSKPARGRGIEKLFF
TRBJ2-3 | TRBV5-1 | CASSARRQGFRTDTQYF
TRBJ2-1 | TRBV9 | CASSQGSYNEQFF
TRBJ2-2 | TRBV30 | CACPGVVRNTGELFF
TRBJ2-1 | TRBV10-3 | CAIAGQSSYNEQFF
TRBJ2-1 | TRBV9 | CASSADSLADFSYNEQFF
TRBJ2-5 | TRBV13 | CASSLWREGQETQYF
TRBJ1-3 | TRBV9 | CASSATPVSGNTIYF
TRBJ2-1 | TRBV30 | CAWSVGTSGSYNEQFF
TRBJ2-7 | TRBV5-1 | CASSLTVSVYEQYF
TRBJ1-4 | TRBV3-1/TRBV3-2 | CASSTPGTGREKLFF
TRBJ1-4 | TRBV19 | CASSTLDRGHANEKLFF
TRBJ1-4 | TRBV19 | CASSIDIGRVTNEKLFF
TRBJ1-4 | TRBV28 | CASSLAGANEKLFF